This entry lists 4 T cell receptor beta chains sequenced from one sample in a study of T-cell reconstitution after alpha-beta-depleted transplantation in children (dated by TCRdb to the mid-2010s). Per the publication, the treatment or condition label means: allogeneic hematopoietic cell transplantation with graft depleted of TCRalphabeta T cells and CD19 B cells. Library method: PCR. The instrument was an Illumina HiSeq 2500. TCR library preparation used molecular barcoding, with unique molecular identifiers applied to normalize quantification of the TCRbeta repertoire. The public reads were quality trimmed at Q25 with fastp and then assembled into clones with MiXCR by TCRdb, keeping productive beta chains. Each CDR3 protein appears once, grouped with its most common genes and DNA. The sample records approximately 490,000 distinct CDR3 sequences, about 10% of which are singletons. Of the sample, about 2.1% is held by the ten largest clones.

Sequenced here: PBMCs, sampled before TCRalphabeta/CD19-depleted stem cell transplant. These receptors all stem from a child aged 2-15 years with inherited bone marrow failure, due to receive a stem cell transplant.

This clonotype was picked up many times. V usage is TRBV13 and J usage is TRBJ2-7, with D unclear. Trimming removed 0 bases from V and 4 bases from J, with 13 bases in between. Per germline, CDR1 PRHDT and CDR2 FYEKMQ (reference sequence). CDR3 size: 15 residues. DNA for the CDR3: TGTGCCAGCAGCTTAGGTGAGGCTCCCCATTACGAGCAGTACTTC. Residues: CASSLGEAPHYEQYF. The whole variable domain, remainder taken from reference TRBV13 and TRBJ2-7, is AAGVIQSPRHLIKEKRETATLKCYPIPRHDTVYWYQQGPGQDPQFLISFYEKMQSDKGSIPDRFSAQQFSDYHSELNMSSLELGDSALYFCASSLGEAPHYEQYFGPGTRLTVT.

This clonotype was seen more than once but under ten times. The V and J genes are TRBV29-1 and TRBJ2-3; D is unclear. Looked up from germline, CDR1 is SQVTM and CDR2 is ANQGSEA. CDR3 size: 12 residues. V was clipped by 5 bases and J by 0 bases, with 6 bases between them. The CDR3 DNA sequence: TGCAGCGTTCCTTTTAGCACAGATACGCAGTATTTT. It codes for CSVPFSTDTQYF.

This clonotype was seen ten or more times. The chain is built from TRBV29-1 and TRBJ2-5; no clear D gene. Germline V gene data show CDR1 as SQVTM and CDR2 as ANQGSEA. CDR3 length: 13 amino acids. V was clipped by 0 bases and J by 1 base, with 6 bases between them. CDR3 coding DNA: TGCAGCGTTGAAGATCGGGTCCAAGAGACCCAGTACTTC. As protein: CSVEDRVQETQYF.

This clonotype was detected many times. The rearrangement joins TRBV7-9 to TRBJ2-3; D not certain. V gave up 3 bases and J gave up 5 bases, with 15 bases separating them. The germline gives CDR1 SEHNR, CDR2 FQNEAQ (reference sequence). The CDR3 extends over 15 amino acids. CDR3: CASSLGGTERDTQYF. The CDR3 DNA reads TGTGCCAGCAGCTTGGGCGGCACTGAACGAGATACGCAGTATTTT.